This T cell receptor beta chain was recorded in a study of T cells after yellow fever vaccination. Whole-study context: Researchers used SMART-Seq v4 Ultra Low Input to prepare fractions that had low cell numbers. Findings and limits, study-wide: A minor fraction of clonotypes spanned both CD4 and CD8 compartments. After the booster, 96% of CD4 and just over 85% of CD8 primary-response clones were re-detected.

Regarding this clonotype: Its target is unknown.

The CDR3 covers 16 residues. The J segment lost 4 bases and the V segment lost 3 bases, leaving 8 bases of the junction unmatched. One entry per CDR3 protein, called by TCRdb with MiXCR from the 5' RACE reads. The sample holds about 340,000 distinct CDR3 sequences, about an eighth seen once. The input for sequencing was CD4+ T cells sorted from PBMCs, taken 15 days after the yellow fever booster vaccination. The origin of this receptor is a man aged 18 to 35 who received the YFV17D yellow fever vaccine. The chain carries TRBV12-3 or TRBV12-4 and TRBJ2-3, with 9 bases matching TRBD2. Written as DNA, the CDR3 is TGTGCCAGCAGTTTTCGGCTAGCGGGAACAGCAGATACGCAGTATTTT. This encodes CASSFRLAGTADTQYF.